The clone carrying this T cell receptor beta chain was observed a few times. The sample is drawn from a study of blood T cell repertoires in COVID-19. V was pared by 4 bases and J by 0 bases, with 6 bases of the junction left unmatched. The CDR3 has 16 residues. The germline V gene encodes CDR1 SGHTS and CDR2 YDEGEE. Generated by immunoSEQ multiplex PCR, the TCRdb table keeps only in-frame clones and is missing some. The data contain over 70,000 clones, approximately 90% of them seen just once; the ten biggest clones take up less than 2.5%. This clonotype was sampled from a human donor with active COVID-19. The donor label of this sample is uncertain. Sequencing used peripheral blood. This chain uses TRBV5-8 with TRBJ2-3; 9 nucleotides match TRBD1. The DNA of the CDR3 is TGTGCCAGCAGCCCCGGGACAGGGACAAGCACAGATACGCAGTATTTT. It yields the protein CASSPGTGTSTDTQYF. The full variable domain, with the rest looked up from reference TRBV5-8 and TRBJ2-3, is EAGVTQSPTHLIKTRGQQATLRCSPISGHTSVYWYQQALGLGLQFLLWYDEGEERNRGNFPPRFSGRQFPNYSSELNVNALELEDSALYLCASSPGTGTSTDTQYFGPGTRLTVL.